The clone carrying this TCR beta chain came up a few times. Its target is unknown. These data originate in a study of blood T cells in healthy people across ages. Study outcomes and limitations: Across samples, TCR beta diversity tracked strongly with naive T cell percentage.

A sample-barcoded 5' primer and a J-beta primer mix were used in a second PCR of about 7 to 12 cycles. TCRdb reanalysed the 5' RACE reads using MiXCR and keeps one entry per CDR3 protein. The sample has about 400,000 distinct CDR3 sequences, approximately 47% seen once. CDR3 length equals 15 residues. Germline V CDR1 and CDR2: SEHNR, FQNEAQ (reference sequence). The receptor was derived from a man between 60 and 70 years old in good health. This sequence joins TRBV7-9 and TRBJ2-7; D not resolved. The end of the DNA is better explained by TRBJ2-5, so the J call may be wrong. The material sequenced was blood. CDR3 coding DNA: TGTGCCAGCAGCTTACGACCATCCAGAGCGGAGACCCAGTACTTC. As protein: CASSLRPSRAETQYF.